The source of this T cell receptor beta chain is a study of shared clonotypes between healthy human individuals. Study-wide background: The composition of the donors was a couple of women and three men aged 18 to 49.

Study results and caveats: Naive subsets generally exceeded memory subsets in estimated richness.

For this clone: Its antigen is currently unknown.

The repertoire was sequenced with immunoSEQ multiplex PCR; TCRdb's copy has only in-frame clones and lacks some. The sample has some 2,000,000 clones; 90% to 97% are singletons. CDR1 is SEHNR and CDR2 is FQNEAQ in the germline V gene (reference sequence). V lost 3 bases, J lost 3 bases, and 13 bases lay in between. This CDR3 spans 15 amino acids. This clonotype was sampled from a man between 18 and 29 years old in good health. The chain links TRBV7-9 to TRBJ2-3; D is perhaps TRBD2 (6 bases). Input material: naive CD4+ T cells sorted from blood. Specified subset: CD45RA+ positively selected. The CDR3 DNA reads as TGTGCCAGCAGCTTGAGCCCAGGGAGGACAGATACGCAGTATTTT. This codes for CASSLSPGRTDTQYF.